This T cell receptor (beta chain) was profiled in a study of T cell responses to AZD1222 COVID-19 vaccine. Regarding the study as a whole: Regions left unmutated in variants are reportedly the target of nearly half of spike-specific TCRs. Of the AZD1222 recipients, only 5 or 6 were seropositive at baseline.

Using immunoSEQ multiplex PCR, the repertoire was profiled, and TCRdb retains in-frame clones only, with some absent. The sample carries about 37,000 clones, more than 75% recorded once. This CDR3 has 11 residues. The germline V gene encodes CDR1 DFQATT and CDR2 SNEGSKA (reference sequence). V was pared by 3 bases and J by 2 bases, with 4 bases between. With respect to this clone: Antigen specificity is unknown.

This clonotype originated in an adult who received the AZD1222 COVID-19 vaccine. The sequencing here drew on peripheral blood, taken 28 days after the second AZD1222 dose. V and J are TRBV20-1 and TRBJ1-2; D is ambiguous. The CDR3 DNA follows: TGCAGTGCTAGCAGCAACTATGGCTACACCTTC. Amino acids: CSASSNYGYTF.